This T cell receptor beta chain originates from a study of T cell responses to AZD1222 COVID-19 vaccine (TCRdb year 2021). For context, the study as a whole: Because spike-specific TCR depth and breadth did not differ between the two schedules, AZD1222 recipients who got a second dose at roughly 4 weeks were pooled with those who got a second dose at roughly 12 weeks. TCR sequencing covered 233 trial participants: about 210 given two doses of AZD1222 and 26 given two doses of MenACWY control vaccine. Enrollment into the trials was organized by age into subgroups of 18-55, 56-69 and 70-plus years, and those subgroups contained around 150, 28 and 57 TCR-sequenced participants, respectively.

The CDR3 regions of human TCRbeta chains were subjected to immunosequencing. The study's own analysis went as follows. Repertoire TCRs were checked for matches against a reference library of SARS-CoV-2-specific TCRs that had been generated using the MIRA antigen-specificity platform. Breadth was defined as the fraction of unique TCRs that were SARS-CoV-2-associated, and depth was defined as the fraction of total T cells that were SARS-CoV-2-associated. Each spike-specific TCR was assigned to its reactive spike region and to a CD4 or CD8 class using the MIRA data. Log10-transformed breadth and depth values were compared by one-way ANOVA with Sidak's multiple comparisons tests. The table was pulled from immuneACCESS by TCRdb, which kept in-frame rearrangements only. Such tables lose some clones; where checked, under half of the loss comes from unresolved V genes, and the rest has no known cause. V and J calls and clone size are copied from that table; D and trimming were computed from the DNA. The sample table contains about 120,000 clones; only one count was recorded for roughly 84% of them. Approximately 6.6% of the sample goes to the ten largest clones.

The investigation overall reported the following: In the small 56-69-year group, the increase in depth fell short of significance, most likely because of low power. Because no samples from the day 14 peak response were available, repertoires could be characterized only after the peak T cell response. Reportedly, almost half of the unique spike-specific TCRs recognized epitopes lying outside the regions that are mutated in the B.1.351 and B.1.1.7 variants. Vaccine-associated CD4 TCRs spanned the whole spike protein, with dominant responses in regions 160-218 and 743-854. After two AZD1222 doses, spike-specific TCR breadth and depth were significantly higher than at day 0 and than in MenACWY recipients. Only five to seven AZD1222 recipients were SARS-CoV-2 seropositive at baseline, limiting conclusions about previously exposed vaccinees. Participants were mostly white British, with more females than males. The authors suggested clonal diversity may have been underestimated.

As to this clone: What this receptor recognizes is not known. Per-nucleotide qualities are absent, and no much larger clonotype sits a single base away.

The time point tag for this specimen amounts to: baseline before first vaccination. Samples from vaccinated people were obtained from the UK trials COV001 and COV002, which included a single-blind randomized controlled phase 2/3 trial of AZD1222 (ChAdOx1 nCoV-19) in healthy adults. For TCRbeta chain sequencing, PBMC samples were collected from trial participants at day 0 and at day 28 after the second dose. Measured from the cysteine to the phenylalanine, the CDR3 is 12 residues long. Only the CDR3 DNA is retained, 36 bases long and in frame from the first base. CDR1 and CDR2, per the germline V gene, are MNHNS and SASEGT. V is cut by 0 bases and J by 15 bases, and the space between the germline ends is 12 bases.

The sample in question was peripheral blood, obtained on day 0 of AZD1222 vaccination. The receptor was isolated from an adult in good health. The V gene is TRBV6-1 and the J gene is TRBJ2-1, with no confidently assigned D gene. The sequenced DNA is TGTGCCAGCAGTGAAGCAGGCCCCAATCGGTTCTTC. This gives the protein CASSEAGPNRFF.